This T cell receptor (beta chain) came from a study of T cell responses to AZD1222 COVID-19 vaccine. The CDR3 is 15 amino acids. The germline V gene has CDR1 WNHNN and CDR2 SYGVQD (reference sequence). The V end was cut by 0 bases, the J end by 2 bases, with 11 bases between. Method: immunoSEQ multiplex PCR; TCRdb's copy keeps in-frame clones and lacks some. Among about 160,000 clones listed, approximately 90% were seen once. Sequenced here: peripheral blood, sampled on day 0 of AZD1222 vaccination. The clonotype was recovered from an adult in good health. The gene calls are TRBV10-1 and TRBJ2-7; D remains unclear. DNA of the CDR3: TGCGCCAGCAGTGAGTCGAAACGGCCGCCCTACGAGCAGTACTTC. It yields the protein CASSESKRPPYEQYF.